These 8 T cell receptor beta chains were all obtained from the same sample, sequenced in a study of T-cell memory formation after mild COVID-19. Using its own MiXCR run on the 5' RACE reads, TCRdb lists one record per CDR3 protein. The table shows around 300,000 distinct CDR3 sequences, with around 13% occurring only once. The sequenced sample consisted of PBMCs or a T cell subset sorted from them (not recorded which). The source is a man between 18 and 29 years old who had mild COVID-19 (a few samples of this study predate the infection). Cell type and time point are not known.

This clonotype has at least ten counts. The chain uses TRBV6-2 or TRBV6-3 and TRBJ1-1; D is perhaps TRBD1 (5 bases). Trimming took 6 bases from V and 7 from J, leaving 33 bases between them. The CDR3 covers 19 residues. Germline-derived CDR1 and CDR2 are MNHEY and SVGEGT. CDR3 DNA sequence: TGTGCCAGCAGACGGAGGCCAGCACTCAGGGTAGGACGGGACGGTGAAGCTTTCTTT. Translated: CASRRRPALRVGRDGEAFF.

V is TRBV5-1 and J is TRBJ2-3; 10 nucleotides agree with TRBD2. Unmatched junction bases numbered 7, after V lost 0 bases and J lost 0 bases. CDR3 length equals 18 residues. Germline CDR1 and CDR2: SGHRS and YFSETQ. CDR3 nucleotide sequence: TGCGCCAGCAGCTTGGGCTCTAGCGGGGGCCAAAGCACAGATACGCAGTATTTT. The encoded protein is CASSLGSSGGQSTDTQYF.

The chain uses TRBV28 and TRBJ2-5, with D perhaps TRBD2 (7 bases). V gave up 10 bases and J gave up 4 bases, with 19 bases separating them. Germline CDR1 is MDHEN and CDR2 is SYDVKM. The CDR3 is made up of 14 amino acids. The CDR3 region is CATEPGGRGETQYF. CDR3 nucleotide sequence: TGTGCCACGGAGCCCGGGGGGCGCGGAGAGACCCAGTACTTC.

The chain combines TRBV6-4 with TRBJ2-1; no clear D. The germline V gene has CDR1 MRHNA and CDR2 SNTAGT. The CDR3 covers 13 residues. Deletions cut 8 bases from V and 6 bases from J, with 14 bases between. This CDR3 reads CASVQPTSNEQFF. CDR3 in DNA: TGTGCCAGCGTACAGCCAACCTCCAATGAGCAGTTCTTC.

This clonotype turned up a few times. Written as DNA, the CDR3 is TGTGCTAGTGCTTCGGACGGGTACAATGAGCAGTTCTTC. It translates to CASASDGYNEQFF. This chain joins TRBV12-5 and TRBJ2-1; no clear D. Germline CDR1 LGHNT, CDR2 FRNRAP. V was cut by 7 bases and J by 4 bases, with 11 bases left in between. This CDR3 spans 13 amino acids. The variable domain in full, completed from reference TRBV12-5 and TRBJ2-1, reads DARVTQTPRHKVTEMGQEVTMRCQPILGHNTVFWYRQTMMQGLELLAYFRNRAPLDDSGMPKDRFSAEMPDATLATLKIQPSEPRDSAVYFCASASDGYNEQFFGPGTRLTVL.

The rearrangement uses TRBV24-1 and TRBJ2-7, with 9 bases matching TRBD1. The germline V gene has CDR1 KGHDR and CDR2 SFDVKD. Trimming at V came to 7 bases and at J to 5 bases, leaving 8 bases not matched to a gene. CDR3 size: 14 residues. The CDR3: CATSPRDRENEQYF. The CDR3 DNA reads as TGTGCCACCAGCCCCCGGGACAGGGAAAACGAGCAGTACTTC.

The genes are TRBV29-1 and TRBJ1-2; 7 nucleotides align to TRBD1. The trim removed 3 bases at V and 2 bases at J, leaving 9 bases unmatched. Germline values: CDR1 SQVTM, CDR2 ANQGSEA. This CDR3 spans 15 amino acids. The CDR3 bases are TGCAGCGTTGACTTGGGCGCGGGACAGAACTATGGCTACACCTTC. Encoded protein: CSVDLGAGQNYGYTF.

This clonotype was recorded many times. The gene calls are TRBV14 and TRBJ1-5, with no clear D. The CDR3 has 13 amino acids. Germline CDR1 reads SGHDN; CDR2 reads FVKESK. Trimming took 1 base from V and 3 from J, leaving 4 bases between them. CDR3 sequence: CASSQGPNQPQHF. Here the CDR3 DNA reads TGTGCCAGCAGCCAAGGCCCCAATCAGCCCCAGCATTTT. Drawing the rest from reference TRBV14 and TRBJ1-5, the complete variable domain is EAGVTQFPSHSVIEKGQTVTLRCDPISGHDNLYWYRRVMGKEIKFLLHFVKESKQDESGMPNNRFLAERTGGTYSTLKVQPAELEDSGVYFCASSQGPNQPQHFGDGTRLSIL.